This TCR beta chain came from a study of T cell responses to AZD1222 COVID-19 vaccine. General study results and limits: Of spike-specific TCRs, nearly half reportedly target regions left unmutated in variants. Most donors were white British and more were female, and clonal diversity was possibly underestimated. After two AZD1222 doses, spike-specific TCR breadth and depth rose versus day 0. Repertoires were obtained solely post-peak T cell response.

CDR3 length: 17 amino acids. CDR1 SGHTA and CDR2 FQGNSA come from the germline V gene. J was trimmed by 1 base and V by 0 bases; bases with no gene match: 3. Profiling relied on immunoSEQ multiplex PCR, and the TCRdb table lists in-frame clones only, not all of them. The table lists 95,000 to 110,000 clones, over 70% of them singletons. On this clone itself: Its antigen is not identified.

The receptor was derived from an adult in good health. The sequencing used peripheral blood, collected on day 0 of AZD1222 vaccination. The chain recombines TRBV7-2 with TRBJ1-5, with TRBD1 matching 10 bases. Here the CDR3 DNA reads TGTGCCAGCAGCTTAGCGGGACAGGGGTTAAGCAATCAGCCCCAGCATTTT. Translating it yields CASSLAGQGLSNQPQHF. Full variable domain (outside the CDR3, taken from reference TRBV7-2 and TRBJ1-5): GAGVSQSPSNKVTEKGKDVELRCDPISGHTALYWYRQSLGQGLEFLIYFQGNSAPDKSGLPSDRFSAERTGGSVSTLTIQRTQQEDSAVYLCASSLAGQGLSNQPQHFGDGTRLSIL.